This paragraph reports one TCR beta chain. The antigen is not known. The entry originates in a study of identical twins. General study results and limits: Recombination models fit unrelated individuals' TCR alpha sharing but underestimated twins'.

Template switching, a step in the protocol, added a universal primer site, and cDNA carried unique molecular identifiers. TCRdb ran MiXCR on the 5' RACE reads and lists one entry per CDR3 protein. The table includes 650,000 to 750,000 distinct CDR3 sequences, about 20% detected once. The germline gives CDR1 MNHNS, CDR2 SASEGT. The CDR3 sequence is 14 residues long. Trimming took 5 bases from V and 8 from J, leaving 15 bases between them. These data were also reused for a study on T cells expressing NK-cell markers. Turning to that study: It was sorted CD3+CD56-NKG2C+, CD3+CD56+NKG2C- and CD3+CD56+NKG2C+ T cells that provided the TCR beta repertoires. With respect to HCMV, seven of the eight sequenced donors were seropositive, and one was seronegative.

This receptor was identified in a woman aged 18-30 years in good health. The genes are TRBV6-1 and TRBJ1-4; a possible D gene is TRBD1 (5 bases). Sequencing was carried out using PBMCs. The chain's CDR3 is CASSQGPWGEKLFF. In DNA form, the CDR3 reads TGTGCCAGCAGTCAGGGACCTTGGGGCGAAAAACTGTTTTTT.